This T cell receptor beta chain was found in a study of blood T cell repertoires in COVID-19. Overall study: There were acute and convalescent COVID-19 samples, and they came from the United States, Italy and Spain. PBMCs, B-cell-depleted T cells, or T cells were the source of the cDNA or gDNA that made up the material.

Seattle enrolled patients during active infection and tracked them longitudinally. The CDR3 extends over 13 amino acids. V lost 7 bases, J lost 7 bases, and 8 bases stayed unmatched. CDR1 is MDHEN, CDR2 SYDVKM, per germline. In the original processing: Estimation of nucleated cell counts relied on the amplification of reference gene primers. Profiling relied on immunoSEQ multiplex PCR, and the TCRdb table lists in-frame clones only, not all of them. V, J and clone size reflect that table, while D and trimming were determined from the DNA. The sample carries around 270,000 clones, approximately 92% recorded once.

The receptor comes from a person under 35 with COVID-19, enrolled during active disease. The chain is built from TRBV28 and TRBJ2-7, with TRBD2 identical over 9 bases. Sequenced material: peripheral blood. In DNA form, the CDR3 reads TGTGCCAGCAATGTGGCGGGAGGGGGGGAGCAGTACTTC. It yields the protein CASNVAGGGEQYF. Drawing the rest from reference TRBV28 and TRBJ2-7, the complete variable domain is DVKVTQSSRYLVKRTGEKVFLECVQDMDHENMFWYRQDPGLGLRLIYFSYDVKMKEKGDIPEGYSVSREKKERFSLILESASTNQTSMYLCASNVAGGGEQYFGPGTRLTVT.